This T cell receptor (beta chain) stems from a study of blood T cell repertoires in COVID-19. In this sample, this clone turned up once. Clones were read by immunoSEQ multiplex PCR, and TCRdb kept only the in-frame ones, dropping some. The sample has 95,000 to 150,000 clones, 92% seen once; the top ten hold around 2%. The CDR3 is 12 residues long. Germline-derived CDR1 and CDR2 are SNHLY and FYNNEI. Trimming took off 6 bases at V and 8 bases at J, with 11 bases between the two ends. The sample taken for sequencing was peripheral blood. The rearrangement links TRBV2 to TRBJ2-1, with D unresolved. The receptor was isolated from a man aged 45 to 65 with COVID-19, enrolled during active disease. The CDR3 loop reads CASRFFRYEQFF. CDR3 bases: TGTGCCAGCAGGTTTTTCCGGTATGAGCAGTTCTTC.